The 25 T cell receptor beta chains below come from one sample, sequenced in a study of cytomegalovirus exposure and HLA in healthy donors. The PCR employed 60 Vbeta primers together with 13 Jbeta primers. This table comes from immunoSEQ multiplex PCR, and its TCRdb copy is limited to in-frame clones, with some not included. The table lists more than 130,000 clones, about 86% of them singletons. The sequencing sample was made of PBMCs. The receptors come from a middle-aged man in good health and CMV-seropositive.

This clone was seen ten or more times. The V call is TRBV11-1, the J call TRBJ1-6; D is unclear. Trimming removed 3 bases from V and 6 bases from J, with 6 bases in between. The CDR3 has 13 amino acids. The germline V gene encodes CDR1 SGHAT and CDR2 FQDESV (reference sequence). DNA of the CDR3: TGTGCCAGCAGCTTTTCAATTAATTCACCCCTCCACTTT. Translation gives CASSFSINSPLHF. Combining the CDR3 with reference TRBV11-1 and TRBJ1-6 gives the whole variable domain EAEVAQSPRYKITEKSQAVAFWCDPISGHATLYWYRQILGQGPELLVQFQDESVVDDSQLPKDRFSAERLKGVDSTLKIQPAELGDSAMYLCASSFSINSPLHFGNGTRLTVT.

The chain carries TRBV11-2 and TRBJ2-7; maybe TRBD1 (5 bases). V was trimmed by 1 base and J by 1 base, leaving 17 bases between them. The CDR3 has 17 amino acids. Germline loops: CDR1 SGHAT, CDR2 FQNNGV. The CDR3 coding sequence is TGTGCCAGCAGCTTAGTGGGGCGGCTGGTCGCTTCCTACGAGCAGTACTTC. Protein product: CASSLVGRLVASYEQYF.

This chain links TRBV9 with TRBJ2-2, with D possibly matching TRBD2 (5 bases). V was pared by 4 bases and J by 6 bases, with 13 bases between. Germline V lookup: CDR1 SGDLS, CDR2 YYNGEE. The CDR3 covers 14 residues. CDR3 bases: TGTGCCAGCAGCCTGAGCTCGGGGTCCGGGGAGCTGTTTTTT. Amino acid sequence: CASSLSSGSGELFF. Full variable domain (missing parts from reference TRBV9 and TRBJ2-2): DSGVTQTPKHLITATGQRVTLRCSPRSGDLSVYWYQQSLDQGLQFLIQYYNGEERAKGNILERFSAQQFPDLHSELNLSSLELGDSALYFCASSLSSGSGELFFGEGSRLTVL.

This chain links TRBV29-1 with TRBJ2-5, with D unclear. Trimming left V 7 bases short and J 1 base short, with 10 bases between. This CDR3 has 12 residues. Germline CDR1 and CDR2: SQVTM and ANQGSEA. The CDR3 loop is CSARLLQETQYF. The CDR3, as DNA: TGCAGCGCCCGGTTGCTCCAAGAGACCCAGTACTTC.

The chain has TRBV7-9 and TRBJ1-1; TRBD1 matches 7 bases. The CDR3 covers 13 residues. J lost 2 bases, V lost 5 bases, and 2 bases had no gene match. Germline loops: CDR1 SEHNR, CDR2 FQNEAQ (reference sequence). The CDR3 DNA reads TGTGCCAGCAGCGACAGGGTTAACACTGAAGCTTTCTTT. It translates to CASSDRVNTEAFF.

CDR3 in amino acids: CASSLDRYGYTF. The DNA for the CDR3 is TGTGCCAGCAGCTTAGATCGCTATGGCTACACCTTC. The chain uses TRBV7-2 and TRBJ1-2; no clear D. Trimming took 1 base from V and 4 from J, leaving 4 bases between them. This CDR3 region has 12 residues. From germline, CDR1 is SGHTA and CDR2 FQGNSA.

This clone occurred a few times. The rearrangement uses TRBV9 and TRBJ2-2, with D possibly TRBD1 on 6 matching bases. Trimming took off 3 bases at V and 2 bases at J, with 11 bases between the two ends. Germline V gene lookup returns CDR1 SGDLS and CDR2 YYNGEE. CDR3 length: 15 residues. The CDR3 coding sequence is TGTGCCAGCAGCGCCGGACAGCAAAACACCGGGGAGCTGTTTTTT. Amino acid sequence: CASSAGQQNTGELFF. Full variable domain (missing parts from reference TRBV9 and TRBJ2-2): DSGVTQTPKHLITATGQRVTLRCSPRSGDLSVYWYQQSLDQGLQFLIQYYNGEERAKGNILERFSAQQFPDLHSELNLSSLELGDSALYFCASSAGQQNTGELFFGEGSRLTVL.

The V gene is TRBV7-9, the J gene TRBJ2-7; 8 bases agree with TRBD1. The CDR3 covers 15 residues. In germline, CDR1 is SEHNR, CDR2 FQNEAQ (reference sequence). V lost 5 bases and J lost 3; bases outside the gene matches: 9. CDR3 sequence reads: CASSPWTGSDYEQYF. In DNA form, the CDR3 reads TGTGCCAGCAGCCCATGGACAGGGTCGGACTACGAGCAGTACTTC.

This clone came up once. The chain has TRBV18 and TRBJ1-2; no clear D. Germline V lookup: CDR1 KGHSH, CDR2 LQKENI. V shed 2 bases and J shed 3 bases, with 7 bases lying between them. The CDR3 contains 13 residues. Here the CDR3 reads CASSPAADYGYTF. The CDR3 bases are TGTGCCAGCTCACCAGCGGCAGACTATGGCTACACCTTC.

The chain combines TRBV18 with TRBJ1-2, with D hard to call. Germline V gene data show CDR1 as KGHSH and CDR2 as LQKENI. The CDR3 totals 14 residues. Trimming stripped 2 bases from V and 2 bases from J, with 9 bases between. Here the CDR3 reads CASSPEAGNYGYTF. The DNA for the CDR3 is TGTGCCAGCTCACCAGAGGCCGGAAACTATGGCTACACCTTC.

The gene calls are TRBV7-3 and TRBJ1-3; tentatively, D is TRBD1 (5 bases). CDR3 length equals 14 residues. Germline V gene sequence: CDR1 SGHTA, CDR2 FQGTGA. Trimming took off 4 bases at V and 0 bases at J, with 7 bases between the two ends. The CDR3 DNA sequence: TGTGCCAGCAGCTCAGGGTTCTCTGGAAACACCATATATTTT. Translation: CASSSGFSGNTIYF. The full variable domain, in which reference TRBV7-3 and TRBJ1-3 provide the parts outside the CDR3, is GAGVSQTPSNKVTEKGKYVELRCDPISGHTALYWYRQSLGQGPEFLIYFQGTGAADDSGLPNDRFFAVRPEGSVSTLKIQRTERGDSAVYLCASSSGFSGNTIYFGEGSWLTVV.

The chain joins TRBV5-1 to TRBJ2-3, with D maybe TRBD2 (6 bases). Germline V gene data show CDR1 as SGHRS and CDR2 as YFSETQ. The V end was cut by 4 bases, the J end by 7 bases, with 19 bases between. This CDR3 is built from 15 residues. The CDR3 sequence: CASSRNSGFSNTQYF. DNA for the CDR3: TGCGCCAGCAGCAGGAATAGCGGATTTTCAAATACGCAGTATTTT. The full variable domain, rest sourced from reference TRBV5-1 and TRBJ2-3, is KAGVTQTPRYLIKTRGQQVTLSCSPISGHRSVSWYQQTPGQGLQFLFEYFSETQRNKGNFPGRFSGRQFSNSRSEMNVSTLELGDSALYLCASSRNSGFSNTQYFGPGTRLTVL.

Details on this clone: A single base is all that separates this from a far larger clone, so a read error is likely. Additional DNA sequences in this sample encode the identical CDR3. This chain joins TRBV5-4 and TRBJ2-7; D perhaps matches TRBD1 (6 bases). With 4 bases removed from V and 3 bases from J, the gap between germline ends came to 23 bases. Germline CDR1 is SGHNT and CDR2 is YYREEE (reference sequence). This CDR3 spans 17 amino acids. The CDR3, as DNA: TGTGCCAGCAGCCAAGATTTAGCGCCAGGGGATCACTACGAGCAGTACTTC. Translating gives CASSQDLAPGDHYEQYF.

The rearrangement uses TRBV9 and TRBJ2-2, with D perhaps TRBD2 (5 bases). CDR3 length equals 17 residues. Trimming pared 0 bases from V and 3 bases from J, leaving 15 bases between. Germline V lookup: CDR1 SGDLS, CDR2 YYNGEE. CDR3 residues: CASSVDQKGDDTGELFF. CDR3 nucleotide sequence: TGTGCCAGCAGCGTAGATCAGAAGGGAGACGACACCGGGGAGCTGTTTTTT.

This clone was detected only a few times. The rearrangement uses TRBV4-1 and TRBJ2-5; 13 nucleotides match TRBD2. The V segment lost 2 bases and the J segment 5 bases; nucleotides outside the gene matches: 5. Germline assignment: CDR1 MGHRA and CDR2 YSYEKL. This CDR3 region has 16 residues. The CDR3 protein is CASSQTSGGAQETQYF. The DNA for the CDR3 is TGCGCCAGCAGCCAAACTAGCGGGGGGGCTCAGGAGACCCAGTACTTC.

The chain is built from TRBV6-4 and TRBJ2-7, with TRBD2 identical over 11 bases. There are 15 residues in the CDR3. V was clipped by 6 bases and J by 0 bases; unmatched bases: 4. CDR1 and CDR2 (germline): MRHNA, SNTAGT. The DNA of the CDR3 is TGTGCCAGCAGACTAGCGGGAGTTAACTCCTACGAGCAGTACTTC. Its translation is CASRLAGVNSYEQYF.

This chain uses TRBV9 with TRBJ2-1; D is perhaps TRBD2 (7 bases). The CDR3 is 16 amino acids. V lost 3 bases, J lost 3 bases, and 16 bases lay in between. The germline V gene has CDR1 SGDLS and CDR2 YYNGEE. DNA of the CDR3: TGTGCCAGCAGCGCGGGGGGCAGTACTCACTACAATGAGCAGTTCTTC. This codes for CASSAGGSTHYNEQFF.

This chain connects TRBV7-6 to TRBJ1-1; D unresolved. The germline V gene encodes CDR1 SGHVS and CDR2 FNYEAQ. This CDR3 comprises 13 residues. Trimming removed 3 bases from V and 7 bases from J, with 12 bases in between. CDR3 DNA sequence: TGTGCCAGCAGCTTGCGACGGGTCGATGAAGCTTTCTTT. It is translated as CASSLRRVDEAFF.

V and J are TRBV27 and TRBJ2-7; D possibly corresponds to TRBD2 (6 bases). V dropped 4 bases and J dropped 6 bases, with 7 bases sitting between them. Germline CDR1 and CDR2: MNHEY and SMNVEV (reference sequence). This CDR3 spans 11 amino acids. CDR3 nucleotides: TGTGCCAGCAGTTCGCGGGGCGAGCAGTACTTC. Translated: CASSSRGEQYF.

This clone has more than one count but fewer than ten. CDR3 amino acids: CASSYSVLSGQPQHF. CDR3 nucleotides: TGTGCCAGCAGTTACTCGGTTCTTAGCGGTCAGCCCCAGCATTTT. This chain links TRBV6-5 with TRBJ1-5; no firm D call. Germline V CDR1 and CDR2: MNHEY, SVGAGI. The CDR3 has 15 amino acids. Between the trimmed V and J ends, which lost 0 bases and 6 bases, there was a span of 12 bases.

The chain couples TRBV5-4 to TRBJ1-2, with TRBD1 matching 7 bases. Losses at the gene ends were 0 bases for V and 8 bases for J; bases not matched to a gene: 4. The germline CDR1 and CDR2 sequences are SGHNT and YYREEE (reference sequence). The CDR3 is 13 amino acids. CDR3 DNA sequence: TGTGCCAGCAGCTTGGTAGGGGGCCGAGGCTACACCTTC. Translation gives CASSLVGGRGYTF.

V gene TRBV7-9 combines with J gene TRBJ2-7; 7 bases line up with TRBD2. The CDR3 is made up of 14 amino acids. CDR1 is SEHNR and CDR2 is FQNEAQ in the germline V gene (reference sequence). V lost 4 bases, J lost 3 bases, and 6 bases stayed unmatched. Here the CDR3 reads CASSSGPGGYEQYF. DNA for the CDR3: TGTGCCAGCAGCTCAGGACCGGGGGGCTACGAGCAGTACTTC.

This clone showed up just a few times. CDR3 in amino acids: CASSPVTSERYNEQFF. CDR3 bases: TGCGCCAGCAGCCCCGTCACTAGCGAGCGCTACAATGAGCAGTTCTTC. The chain is built from TRBV5-1 and TRBJ2-1; 7 bases agree with TRBD2. J gave up 3 bases and V 4 bases, and 10 bases lay outside the gene matches. The CDR3 extends over 16 amino acids. The germline CDR1 and CDR2 sequences are SGHRS and YFSETQ.

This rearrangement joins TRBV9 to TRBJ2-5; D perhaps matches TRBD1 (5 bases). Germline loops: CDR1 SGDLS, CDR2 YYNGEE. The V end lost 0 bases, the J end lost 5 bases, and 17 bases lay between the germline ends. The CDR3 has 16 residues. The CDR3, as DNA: TGTGCCAGCAGCGTAGCTCTCACAGGTCTAATGGAGACCCAGTACTTC. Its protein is CASSVALTGLMETQYF.

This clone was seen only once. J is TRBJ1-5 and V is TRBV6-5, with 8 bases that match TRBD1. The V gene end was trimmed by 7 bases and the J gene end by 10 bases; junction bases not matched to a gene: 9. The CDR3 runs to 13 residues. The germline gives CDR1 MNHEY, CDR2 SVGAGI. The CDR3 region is CASTPGRGPPQHF. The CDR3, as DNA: TGTGCCAGCACCCCTGGCAGGGGGCCACCCCAGCATTTT.